These 23 T cell receptor beta chains share one sample of origin, sequenced in a study of patients and donors after allogeneic stem cell transplantation. TCRdb itself ran the RT-PCR reads through MiXCR, one entry per CDR3 protein. This table holds fewer than 250,000 distinct CDR3 sequences, roughly 13% found once. Input material: blood, either unsorted or a sorted T cell fraction (not recorded which). These receptor sequences come from a human donor who was either an allogeneic HSCT recipient or a stem cell or donor lymphocyte infusion donor (not recorded which). It is not recorded whose cells these are; they may come from a transplant donor.

This clonotype was counted at least ten times. The chain has TRBV29-1 and TRBJ2-2; possibly TRBD2 for D (5 bases). This CDR3 comprises 16 residues. Germline CDR1 is SQVTM and CDR2 is ANQGSEA. Trimming removed 3 bases from V and 0 bases from J, with 14 bases in between. The CDR3 here is CSVEAPGGSNTGELFF. The CDR3 DNA is TGCAGCGTTGAGGCCCCCGGCGGGTCGAACACCGGGGAGCTGTTTTTT.

Many counts were recorded for this clonotype. The rearrangement links TRBV20-1 to TRBJ1-4, with D maybe TRBD1 (5 bases). V was shortened by 5 bases and J by 8 bases, with 15 bases between the two germline ends. The CDR3 covers 13 residues. The V gene's germline CDR1 is DFQATT and CDR2 SNEGSKA (reference sequence). In DNA, the CDR3 is TGCAGTGCTCCCCGCCAGGGTGGCGAAAAACTGTTTTTT. Residues: CSAPRQGGEKLFF.

This clonotype came up many times. This rearrangement joins TRBV20-1 to TRBJ2-7; D remains unclear. Germline V gives CDR1 DFQATT, CDR2 SNEGSKA (reference sequence). The V and J ends lost 5 bases and 3 bases respectively, with 8 bases between them. The CDR3 runs 11 residues. CDR3 in amino acids: CSAYMGYEQYF. CDR3 nucleotides: TGCAGTGCTTACATGGGCTACGAGCAGTACTTC.

A few counts support this clonotype. The chain uses TRBV2 and TRBJ2-5; weak D call: TRBD2 (6 bases). The V and J ends lost 11 bases and 5 bases respectively, with 18 bases between them. This CDR3 spans 13 amino acids. Germline V gene lookup returns CDR1 SNHLY and CDR2 FYNNEI. CDR3 in amino acids: CAGGPETGETQYF. CDR3 DNA sequence: TGTGCCGGAGGGCCCGAAACGGGGGAGACCCAGTACTTC.

This clonotype was seen a few times. The chain carries TRBV24-1 and TRBJ1-5; 11 bases agree with TRBD1. The CDR3 runs to 16 residues. In germline, CDR1 is KGHDR, CDR2 SFDVKD. After removal of 3 bases from V and 7 bases from J, the junction contained 7 bases not matched to a gene. CDR3: CATSDGGQGAGQPQHF. CDR3 DNA: TGTGCCACCAGTGATGGAGGACAGGGGGCTGGGCAGCCCCAGCATTTT.

This chain connects TRBV6-5 to TRBJ2-1; 7 bases fit TRBD2. The ends lost 2 bases at V and 6 bases at J; junction bases unmatched: 4. The CDR3 has 14 residues. Germline CDR1 and CDR2: MNHEY and SVGAGI. The CDR3 region is CASSYKRDLNEQFF. The CDR3 DNA reads TGTGCCAGCAGTTACAAGCGGGACCTCAATGAGCAGTTCTTC.

The chain recombines TRBV5-1 with TRBJ2-1; TRBD2 agrees at 7 bases. Germline CDR1 and CDR2: SGHRS and YFSETQ. V lost 2 bases and J lost 4; bases outside the gene matches: 9. The CDR3 is 16 amino acids. CDR3 in amino acids: CASSLTATSSYNEQFF. CDR3 DNA: TGCGCCAGCAGCTTAACGGCGACTAGCAGTTACAATGAGCAGTTCTTC.

This clonotype appeared many times. The chain employs TRBV2 and TRBJ1-4; D gene ambiguous. V was trimmed by 6 bases and J by 8 bases, leaving 10 bases between them. This CDR3 region has 12 residues. In germline, CDR1 is SNHLY, CDR2 FYNNEI. Written as DNA, the CDR3 is TGTGCCAGCAGGGCGGGAGGAGAAAAACTGTTTTTT. Translating it yields CASRAGGEKLFF.

This clonotype was observed many times. The rearrangement joins TRBV6-1 to TRBJ1-1; D remains unclear. The V and J ends lost 5 bases and 1 base respectively, with 14 bases between them. Germline loops: CDR1 MNHNS, CDR2 SASEGT. This CDR3 has 15 amino acids. CDR3 coding DNA: TGTGCCAGCAGTCAACGGGGAGGGCCGAACACTGAAGCTTTCTTT. Translated, it gives CASSQRGGPNTEAFF.

There are many counts of this clonotype. CDR3 DNA sequence: TGTGCCAGCACCACGGGGGGGAAAACCTACGAGCAGTACTTC. Translation: CASTTGGKTYEQYF. The chain joins TRBV7-2 to TRBJ2-7, with 8 positions matching TRBD2. CDR3 length: 14 amino acids. Germline-derived CDR1 and CDR2 are SGHTA and FQGNSA. J lost 2 bases, V lost 7 bases, and 7 bases had no gene match.

This clonotype was seen many times. One end of the junction is discordant with germline, which a read error may explain. This rearrangement joins TRBV20-1 to TRBJ1-2, with D maybe TRBD1 (6 bases). The germline V gene encodes CDR1 DFQATT and CDR2 SNEGSKA (reference sequence). CDR3 length: 11 amino acids. The CDR3 here is CSASGLRDILF. The CDR3 DNA is TGCAGTGCCTCGGGACTCCGGGACATCCTCTTC.

In this sample, this clonotype turned up a few times. J is TRBJ2-1 and V is TRBV5-1; TRBD2 aligns across 7 bases. The CDR3 length is 15 residues. The J segment lost 7 bases and the V segment lost 0 bases, leaving 7 bases of the junction unmatched. Germline CDR1 and CDR2: SGHRS and YFSETQ. The DNA for the CDR3 is TGCGCCAGCAGCTTGGAGGGGACTATGGGGAATGAGCAGTTCTTC. Residues: CASSLEGTMGNEQFF.

J is TRBJ1-6 and V is TRBV9, with 7 positions matching TRBD1. The CDR3 extends over 14 amino acids. Looked up from germline, CDR1 is SGDLS and CDR2 is YYNGEE. V lost 0 bases to trimming and J lost 10 bases; unmatched junction nucleotides: 4. The CDR3 region has the DNA TGTGCCAGCAGCGTAGACAGGGGAGGCTCACCCCTCCACTTT. Protein: CASSVDRGGSPLHF.

This clonotype has ten or more counts. The genes are TRBV5-1 and TRBJ2-2; TRBD2 aligns across 10 bases. The germline CDR1 and CDR2 sequences are SGHRS and YFSETQ. The length of the CDR3 is 15 residues. The V segment lost 4 bases and the J segment 3 bases; nucleotides outside the gene matches: 3. The CDR3 reads CASSPGLADTGELFF. The CDR3 nucleotides read TGCGCCAGCAGCCCCGGACTAGCGGACACCGGGGAGCTGTTTTTT.

The chain combines TRBV7-9 with TRBJ2-7; the D gene is possibly TRBD2 (5 bases). V gave up 2 bases and J gave up 3 bases, with 11 bases separating them. Germline V gives CDR1 SEHNR, CDR2 FQNEAQ (reference sequence). The CDR3 extends over 14 amino acids. The CDR3 sequence is CASSLSGSGYEQYF. DNA of the CDR3: TGTGCCAGCAGCTTATCGGGGTCGGGCTACGAGCAGTACTTC.

In this sample, this clonotype turned up many times. The gene calls are TRBV24-1 and TRBJ2-7; D gene uncertain. Germline V lookup: CDR1 KGHDR, CDR2 SFDVKD. The V gene lost 4 bases and the J gene lost 5 bases, with 11 bases spanning the gap. The CDR3 covers 13 residues. The CDR3 is CATSDPGSNEQYF. For the CDR3, the DNA is TGTGCCACCAGTGACCCCGGGTCCAACGAGCAGTACTTC.

The chain carries TRBV7-2 and TRBJ2-5; 11 positions match TRBD2. The V gene end was trimmed by 1 base and the J gene end by 1 base; junction bases not matched to a gene: 5. Germline V gene lookup returns CDR1 SGHTA and CDR2 FQGNSA. The CDR3 runs to 17 residues. DNA of the CDR3: TGTGCCAGCAGCTTAGGACTAGCGGGGAGCCCCCAAGAGACCCAGTACTTC. Protein product: CASSLGLAGSPQETQYF.

In its sample, this clonotype was seen a few times. The gene calls are TRBV20-1 and TRBJ2-4; 8 bases fit TRBD1. This CDR3 has 15 amino acids. Germline values: CDR1 DFQATT, CDR2 SNEGSKA (reference sequence). J lost 6 bases, V lost 5 bases, and 12 bases had no gene match. For the CDR3, the DNA is TGCAGTGCTGGCAGGACAGGGTTTCAGGGAAACATTCAGTACTTC. Residues: CSAGRTGFQGNIQYF.

This clonotype showed up many times. The CDR3: CASSYSGHLRAGGYTF. The DNA of the CDR3 is TGTGCCAGCAGTTACTCAGGACATCTAAGAGCAGGTGGCTACACCTTC. The V and J genes are TRBV6-2 or TRBV6-3 and TRBJ1-2; possibly TRBD1 for D (5 bases). The ends were cut back, 0 bases at V and 7 bases at J, with 18 bases in the middle. Germline CDR1 MNHEY, CDR2 SVGEGT. CDR3 length: 16 amino acids.

This clonotype came up many times. The chain is built from TRBV15 and TRBJ2-1, with 8 bases that match TRBD2. The V segment lost 7 bases and the J segment 7 bases; nucleotides outside the gene matches: 12. The CDR3 runs 15 residues. Germline assignment: CDR1 LNHNV and CDR2 YYDKDF (reference sequence). The CDR3 region is CATTAASGSSNEQFF. In DNA, the CDR3 is TGTGCCACCACCGCCGCGAGCGGGAGTTCAAATGAGCAGTTCTTC.

This clonotype was seen a handful of times. The V gene is TRBV3-1, the J gene TRBJ2-5, with a possible D match to TRBD1 (6 bases). V lost 1 base, J lost 0 bases, and 9 bases lay in between. The CDR3 length is 15 residues. CDR1 and CDR2 (germline): LGHDT, YNNKEL (reference sequence). The CDR3 sequence: CASSQATGNQETQYF. CDR3 nucleotides: TGTGCCAGCAGCCAAGCCACAGGGAACCAAGAGACCCAGTACTTC.

The chain employs TRBV20-1 and TRBJ2-3, with 9 bases aligning to TRBD2. The CDR3 covers 15 residues. With 6 bases clipped from V and 6 bases from J, the junction kept 13 bases outside the gene matches. Germline-derived CDR1 and CDR2 are DFQATT and SNEGSKA (reference sequence). CDR3 in DNA: TGCAGTGCCACTATTAGCGGGGGAATGGGTGATACGCAGTATTTT. Translation gives CSATISGGMGDTQYF.

The V and J genes are TRBV6-2 or TRBV6-3 and TRBJ2-7; 8 bases are shared with TRBD2. Germline V CDR1 and CDR2: MNHEY, SVGEGT. J was trimmed by 0 bases and V by 6 bases; bases with no gene match: 13. The CDR3 covers 17 residues. The CDR3, as DNA: TGTGCCAGCAGCTACCGATTTAGCGGGGCTAGCTCCTACGAGCAGTACTTC. Its protein product is CASSYRFSGASSYEQYF.